Each of the 21 T cell receptor beta chains below was sequenced from the same sample in a study of blood T cell repertoires in COVID-19. The method was immunoSEQ multiplex PCR; TCRdb's version includes in-frame clones alone and lacks a portion of them. The sample includes approximately 210,000 clones, about four fifths of them seen just once. Sequenced: peripheral blood. These receptors were obtained from a woman between 50 and 59 years old with active or convalescent COVID-19.

This chain connects TRBV2 to TRBJ1-4; 12 nucleotides align to TRBD1. In germline, CDR1 is SNHLY, CDR2 FYNNEI. The CDR3 runs to 15 residues. Germline trimming cut 6 bases from V and 6 bases from J; bases unmatched to any gene: 5. CDR3 region: CASSRDRGLYEKLFF. In nucleotides, the CDR3 is TGTGCCAGCAGCCGGGACAGGGGGCTCTATGAAAAACTGTTTTTT.

This clone has a handful of counts. At one boundary the junction diverges from the germline segment, which might be a read error. The chain uses TRBV6-5 and TRBJ1-6, with a weak D call TRBD1 (6 bases). CDR1 and CDR2 from the germline V gene are MNHEY and SVGAGI. This CDR3 spans 15 amino acids. The CDR3 region is CATSTGGGYNSPLHF. The CDR3 nucleotides read TGTGCCACCAGTACGGGAGGGGGATATAATTCACCCCTCCACTTT.

CDR3 nucleotide sequence: TGTGCCAGCAGCGGTCAGATACAGGGAGCGAAACTGTTTTTT. Protein sequence: CASSGQIQGAKLFF. This sequence joins TRBV3-1 (or the pseudogene TRBV3-2) and TRBJ1-4; TRBD1 might be the D (6 bases). V lost 5 bases to trimming and J lost 11 bases, with 18 bases between them. CDR1 is LGHDT and CDR2 is YNNKEL in the germline V gene (reference sequence). This CDR3 has 14 residues.

This clone was seen a single time. The chain has TRBV6-5 and TRBJ2-1; D remains unclear. The ends were cut back, 0 bases at V and 8 bases at J, with 14 bases in the middle. Germline-derived CDR1 and CDR2 are MNHEY and SVGAGI. The CDR3 totals 15 residues. The CDR3 DNA follows: TGTGCCAGCAGTTACTCAGGCGTTTATCGGGATGAGCAGTTCTTC. Its translation is CASSYSGVYRDEQFF.

V usage is TRBV30 and J usage is TRBJ2-5, with 14 bases lining up with TRBD2. In germline, CDR1 is GTSNPN, CDR2 SVGIG (reference sequence). The V and J ends lost 3 bases and 6 bases, in that order; junction bases with no gene match: 3. The CDR3 spans 14 residues. The chain's CDR3 is CAWRGLAGVQTQYF. For the CDR3, the DNA is TGTGCCTGGAGGGGACTAGCGGGAGTACAGACCCAGTACTTC.

This chain connects TRBV10-3 to TRBJ2-5; D perhaps matches TRBD1 (5 bases). The CDR3 spans 14 residues. Germline V lookup: CDR1 ENHRY, CDR2 SYGVKD. Trimming took 5 bases from V and 3 from J, leaving 13 bases between them. The CDR3 DNA sequence: TGTGCCATCAGTCAAAGAGACAGAGAAGAGACCCAGTACTTC. Its protein product is CAISQRDREETQYF.

This clone was detected only once. The chain couples TRBV9 to TRBJ2-3; TRBD1 might be the D (6 bases). The CDR3 has 13 residues. Germline CDR1 and CDR2: SGDLS and YYNGEE. The V gene lost 2 bases and the J gene lost 9 bases, with 13 bases spanning the gap. DNA for the CDR3: TGTGCCAGCAGCGTCGAGGGTGGGGGCACGCAGTATTTT. As protein: CASSVEGGGTQYF.

V gene TRBV28 combines with J gene TRBJ1-2; tentative D call: TRBD1 (6 bases). The CDR3 sequence is 12 residues long. Trimming removed 5 bases at V and 7 bases at J, with 11 bases between. From germline, CDR1 is MDHEN and CDR2 SYDVKM. In nucleotides, the CDR3 is TGTGCCAGCAGTGCAGGGACATCTGGCTACACCTTC. Amino acid sequence: CASSAGTSGYTF.

The chain joins TRBV29-1 to TRBJ2-1; perhaps TRBD1 as D (6 bases). CDR1 is SQVTM, CDR2 ANQGSEA, per germline. This CDR3 contains 14 residues. Trimming left V 4 bases short and J 0 bases short, with 10 bases between. CDR3 region: CSVGGQSSYNEQFF. DNA for the CDR3: TGCAGCGTTGGGGGGCAGAGCTCCTACAATGAGCAGTTCTTC.

This sequence joins TRBV6-1 and TRBJ1-6, with D possibly TRBD1 on 5 matching bases. CDR3 length: 16 residues. Germline CDR1 reads MNHNS; CDR2 reads SASEGT. V lost 0 bases and J lost 7, with 13 bases in between. CDR3 amino acids: CASSEAAAGGNSPLHF. The CDR3, as DNA: TGTGCCAGCAGTGAAGCGGCGGCGGGGGGAAATTCACCCCTCCACTTT.

The chain employs TRBV29-1 and TRBJ2-7; 8 bases align to TRBD2. V lost 4 bases to trimming and J lost 2 bases; unmatched junction nucleotides: 4. CDR3 size: 13 residues. Germline CDR1 SQVTM, CDR2 ANQGSEA. CDR3 loop: CSVVEREPYEQYF. The DNA for the CDR3 is TGCAGCGTTGTGGAGCGGGAGCCCTACGAGCAGTACTTC.

This clone has more than one count but fewer than ten. The chain recombines TRBV6-4 with TRBJ1-6, with TRBD1 identical over 8 bases. The ends lost 2 bases at V and 6 bases at J; junction bases unmatched: 3. The CDR3 runs to 15 residues. Germline loops: CDR1 MRHNA, CDR2 SNTAGT. CDR3 nucleotides: TGTGCCAGCAGTGACGACAGGGGTGGTAATTCACCCCTCCACTTT. It is translated as CASSDDRGGNSPLHF.

This chain links TRBV7-2 with TRBJ2-7; no clear D. CDR3 length equals 13 residues. V was clipped by 1 base and J by 5 bases, with 9 bases between them. CDR1 and CDR2 from the germline V gene are SGHTA and FQGNSA. CDR3 sequence reads: CASSLGIRNEQYF. Here the CDR3 DNA reads TGTGCCAGCAGCTTAGGGATCAGGAACGAGCAGTACTTC.

CDR3 residues: CSVVVTNRGNTIYF. In nucleotides, the CDR3 is TGCAGCGTTGTAGTAACTAACAGGGGAAACACCATATATTTT. The chain couples TRBV29-1 to TRBJ1-3; a weak D match, TRBD1 (5 bases). This CDR3 is 14 amino acids long. Per the germline V gene, CDR1 is SQVTM and CDR2 is ANQGSEA. With 4 bases removed from V and 4 bases from J, the gap between germline ends came to 14 bases.

The genes are TRBV20-1 and TRBJ1-1, with no clear D. This CDR3 is built from 11 residues. V gave up 1 base and J gave up 10 bases, with 10 bases separating them. Germline loops: CDR1 DFQATT, CDR2 SNEGSKA (reference sequence). The CDR3 nucleotides read TGCAGTGCTAGAGCCACCACCGGAGCTTTCTTT. Protein: CSARATTGAFF.

This chain links TRBV11-1 with TRBJ1-1; D gene unclear. Germline CDR1 is SGHAT and CDR2 is FQDESV (reference sequence). Trimming shortened V by 8 bases and J by 7 bases, and 11 bases separated the two germline ends. The CDR3 runs to 11 residues. The CDR3 loop reads CASRRVNEAFF. In DNA form, the CDR3 reads TGTGCCAGCCGGCGGGTGAATGAAGCTTTCTTT.

The V gene is TRBV27, the J gene TRBJ1-5; D gene ambiguous. Germline V lookup: CDR1 MNHEY, CDR2 SMNVEV (reference sequence). The CDR3 sequence is 14 residues long. CDR3 DNA sequence: TGTGCTTCACGACCGTTTAGCGGCAATCAGCCCCAGCATTTT. The encoded protein is CASRPFSGNQPQHF.

The CDR3 DNA follows: TGTGCCAGCAGCCCCCCCGGTCTTACAACTAATGAAAAACTGTTTTTT. It specifies CASSPPGLTTNEKLFF. This chain links TRBV3-1 (or the pseudogene TRBV3-2) with TRBJ1-4; no firm D call. CDR1 and CDR2 (germline): LGHDT, YNNKEL (reference sequence). V gave up 4 bases and J gave up 0 bases, with 12 bases separating them. CDR3 size: 16 residues.

J is TRBJ2-6 and V is TRBV24-1; 8 bases line up with TRBD1. V shed 4 bases and J 2 bases; nucleotides not matched to a gene: 3. The CDR3 is 16 residues long. The germline V gene encodes CDR1 KGHDR and CDR2 SFDVKD. In DNA form, the CDR3 reads TGTGCCACCAGTGAGGCAGGGGGCCCTGGGGCCAACGTCCTGACTTTC. Translating it yields CATSEAGGPGANVLTF.

This chain links TRBV19 with TRBJ1-2; D may be TRBD1 (6 bases). V was trimmed by 7 bases and J by 6 bases, leaving 18 bases between them. Looked up from germline, CDR1 is LNHDA and CDR2 is SQIVND (reference sequence). The CDR3 has 14 residues. The CDR3 region has the DNA TGTGCCAGTACCATCCCAGGGGTTCGGAATGGCTACACCTTC. This translates into CASTIPGVRNGYTF.

J is TRBJ2-2 and V is TRBV9; D call uncertain. CDR3 size: 14 residues. Germline CDR1 is SGDLS and CDR2 is YYNGEE. V was trimmed by 0 bases and J by 3 bases, leaving 6 bases between them. The CDR3 DNA follows: TGTGCCAGCAGCGTAGGCGGTTACACCGGGGAGCTGTTTTTT. It translates to CASSVGGYTGELFF.